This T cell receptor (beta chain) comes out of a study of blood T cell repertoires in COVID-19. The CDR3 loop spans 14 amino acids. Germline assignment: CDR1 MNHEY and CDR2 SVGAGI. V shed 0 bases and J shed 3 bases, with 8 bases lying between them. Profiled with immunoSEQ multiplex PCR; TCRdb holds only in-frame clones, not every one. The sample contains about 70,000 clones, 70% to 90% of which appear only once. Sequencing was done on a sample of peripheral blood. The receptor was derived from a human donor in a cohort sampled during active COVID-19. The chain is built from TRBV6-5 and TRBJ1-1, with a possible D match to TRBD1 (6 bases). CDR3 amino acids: CASSYSYRDTEAFF. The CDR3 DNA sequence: TGTGCCAGCAGTTACTCATACAGGGACACTGAAGCTTTCTTT.